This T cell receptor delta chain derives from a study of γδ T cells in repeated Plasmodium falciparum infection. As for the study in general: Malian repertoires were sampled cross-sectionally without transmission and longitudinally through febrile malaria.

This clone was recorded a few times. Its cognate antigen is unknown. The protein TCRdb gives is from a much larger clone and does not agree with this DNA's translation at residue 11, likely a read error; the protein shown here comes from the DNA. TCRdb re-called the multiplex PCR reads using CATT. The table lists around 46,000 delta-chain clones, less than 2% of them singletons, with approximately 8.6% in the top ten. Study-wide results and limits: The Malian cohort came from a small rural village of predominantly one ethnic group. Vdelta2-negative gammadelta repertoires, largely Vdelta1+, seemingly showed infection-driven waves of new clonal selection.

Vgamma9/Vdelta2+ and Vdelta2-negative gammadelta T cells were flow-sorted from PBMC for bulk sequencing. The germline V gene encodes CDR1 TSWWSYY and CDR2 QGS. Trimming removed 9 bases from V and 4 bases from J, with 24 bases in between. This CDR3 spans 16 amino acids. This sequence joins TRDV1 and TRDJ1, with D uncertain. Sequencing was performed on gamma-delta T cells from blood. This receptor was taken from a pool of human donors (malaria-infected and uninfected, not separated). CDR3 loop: CALSPSGRSAVDKLIF. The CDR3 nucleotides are TGTGCTCTATCGCCCTCGGGCCGCTCAGCCGTCGATAAACTCATCTTT.